Listed here are 32 T cell receptor beta chains from one sample, sequenced in a study of technical replicates of blood from a few donors. Profiling relied on immunoSEQ multiplex PCR, and the TCRdb table lists in-frame clones only, not all of them. The sample lists about 56,000 clones, 90% to 95% occurring once. The specimen sequenced was PBMCs. These TCRs come from a human donor in good health. Some clones in this sample may be carry-over from other donors' samples.

The V and J genes are TRBV11-1 and TRBJ2-5; 10 bases align to TRBD1. The length of the CDR3 is 15 residues. The V gene's germline CDR1 is SGHAT and CDR2 FQDESV (reference sequence). V lost 6 bases to trimming and J lost 5 bases; unmatched junction nucleotides: 9. The CDR3 protein is CASRAGTGDVETQYF. In DNA, the CDR3 is TGTGCCAGCAGGGCCGGGACAGGGGACGTGGAGACCCAGTACTTC.

The rearrangement uses TRBV12-5 and TRBJ2-5; 15 nucleotides match TRBD2. CDR1 is LGHNT and CDR2 is FRNRAP in the germline V gene. The trim removed 5 bases at V and 4 bases at J, leaving 11 bases unmatched. The CDR3 sequence is 18 residues long. CDR3 nucleotides: TGTGCTAGTGGTCCGGGACTAGCGGGGGGCCTGGTCGGAGAGACCCAGTACTTC. Translation: CASGPGLAGGLVGETQYF. The whole variable domain, filled in from reference TRBV12-5 and TRBJ2-5, reads DARVTQTPRHKVTEMGQEVTMRCQPILGHNTVFWYRQTMMQGLELLAYFRNRAPLDDSGMPKDRFSAEMPDATLATLKIQPSEPRDSAVYFCASGPGLAGGLVGETQYFGPGTRLLVL.

The rearrangement joins TRBV6-5 to TRBJ2-7; D is possibly TRBD1 (5 bases). Germline values: CDR1 MNHEY, CDR2 SVGAGI. CDR3 length: 12 amino acids. The V gene lost 6 bases and the J gene lost 9 bases, with 15 bases spanning the gap. The CDR3 nucleotides read TGTGCCAGCAGGAGCGCAGGGCAGGTGCAGTACTTC. It yields the protein CASRSAGQVQYF.

The chain is built from TRBV19 and TRBJ2-5, with TRBD1 matching over 8 bases. Trimming removed 3 bases from V and 2 bases from J; junction bases left unmatched: 8. Germline V gene data show CDR1 as LNHDA and CDR2 as SQIVND (reference sequence). This CDR3 comprises 16 residues. The chain's CDR3 is CASSIIPGTGQETQYF. The CDR3 nucleotides are TGTGCCAGTAGTATTATTCCGGGGACAGGTCAAGAGACCCAGTACTTC.

The J gene is TRBJ2-5, the V gene TRBV6-4, with TRBD2 identical over 13 bases. Germline values: CDR1 MRHNA, CDR2 SNTAGT. V shed 5 bases, J shed 4 bases, and the junction held 4 bases outside the gene matches. The CDR3 loop spans 15 amino acids. The CDR3 DNA follows: TGTGCCAGCAGTCCAACTAGCGGGAGGGGAGAGACCCAGTACTTC. Translating it yields CASSPTSGRGETQYF.

This chain joins TRBV30 and TRBJ2-1; D is perhaps TRBD2 (5 bases). Germline V gives CDR1 GTSNPN, CDR2 SVGIG (reference sequence). This CDR3 comprises 12 residues. V was cut by 5 bases and J by 4 bases, with 9 bases left in between. The CDR3 DNA reads TGTGCCTGGGAGGGAGTTTACAATGAGCAGTTCTTC. Its protein is CAWEGVYNEQFF.

The chain recombines TRBV7-3 with TRBJ1-1; TRBD1 aligns across 9 bases. The germline gives CDR1 SGHTA, CDR2 FQGTGA. Trimming cost V 5 bases and J 6 bases; bases outside gene matches: 4. The CDR3 is 13 amino acids. CDR3 in amino acids: CASSLDRGAEAFF. The CDR3 DNA reads as TGTGCCAGCAGCCTAGACAGGGGGGCTGAAGCTTTCTTT.

The chain couples TRBV7-9 to TRBJ1-1, with 7 bases aligning to TRBD1. Trimming at V came to 4 bases and at J to 6 bases, leaving 5 bases not matched to a gene. The CDR3 totals 13 residues. Germline values: CDR1 SEHNR, CDR2 FQNEAQ (reference sequence). CDR3 sequence reads: CASSYDRAAEAFF. CDR3 in DNA: TGTGCCAGCAGCTACGACAGGGCAGCTGAAGCTTTCTTT.

The chain couples TRBV13 to TRBJ1-1, with D possibly TRBD1 on 5 matching bases. With 7 bases removed from V and 7 bases from J, the gap between germline ends came to 16 bases. The CDR3 is 13 amino acids. Germline CDR1 reads PRHDT; CDR2 reads FYEKMQ (reference sequence). The CDR3 sequence: CASKAGGMVEAFF. DNA for the CDR3: TGTGCCAGCAAGGCCGGGGGTATGGTTGAAGCTTTCTTT.

The chain employs TRBV5-1 and TRBJ2-7; 9 bases are a match to TRBD1. V shed 1 base and J 5 bases; nucleotides not matched to a gene: 10. Germline V CDR1 and CDR2: SGHRS, YFSETQ. The CDR3 totals 16 residues. CDR3 protein: CASSLFVGQGTNEQYF. As DNA, the CDR3 is TGCGCCAGCAGCTTGTTCGTCGGACAGGGGACAAACGAGCAGTACTTC.

The rearrangement uses TRBV6-5 and TRBJ2-1, with D unclear. Trimming stripped 5 bases from V and 2 bases from J, with 10 bases between. The V gene's germline CDR1 is MNHEY and CDR2 SVGAGI. The CDR3 loop spans 14 amino acids. This CDR3 is CASSRREAYNEQFF. The DNA for the CDR3 is TGTGCCAGCAGTCGGAGAGAGGCCTACAATGAGCAGTTCTTC.

The V gene is TRBV5-1, the J gene TRBJ2-3; weak D call: TRBD1 (5 bases). The CDR3 runs to 14 residues. Trimming stripped 4 bases from V and 2 bases from J, with 11 bases between. In germline, CDR1 is SGHRS, CDR2 YFSETQ. CDR3 sequence reads: CASSPADNTDTQYF. The CDR3 nucleotides are TGCGCCAGCAGCCCGGCGGACAACACAGATACGCAGTATTTT.

This chain uses TRBV11-3 with TRBJ2-1, with 7 bases lining up with TRBD2. This CDR3 is 16 amino acids long. V was pared by 2 bases and J by 0 bases, with 4 bases of the junction left unmatched. The germline CDR1 and CDR2 sequences are SGHNT and YENEEA. The DNA for the CDR3 is TGTGCCAGCAGCTTATATGGCGGGAGCTCCTACAATGAGCAGTTCTTC. Translated, it gives CASSLYGGSSYNEQFF.

The gene calls are TRBV4-2 and TRBJ2-1, with 10 positions matching TRBD2. The V and J ends lost 3 bases and 6 bases, in that order; junction bases with no gene match: 11. Germline CDR1 is LGHNA and CDR2 is YNFKEQ. This CDR3 has 17 residues. The CDR3 coding sequence is TGTGCCAGCAGCCAGGCCAGTAGAGCGGGGGGGATCAATGAGCAGTTCTTC. It is translated as CASSQASRAGGINEQFF.

In its sample, this clone was seen a few times. The CDR3 DNA reads as TGTGCCAGCAGCTTAGGGGAACTTACAGGGTCTCGGGAAAAACTGTTTTTT. It specifies CASSLGELTGSREKLFF. The V call is TRBV11-2, the J call TRBJ1-4; TRBD1 is a possible D gene (6 bases). Trimming shortened V by 1 base and J by 8 bases, and 20 bases separated the two germline ends. Germline loops: CDR1 SGHAT, CDR2 FQNNGV. This CDR3 comprises 17 residues. Looking up the rest from reference TRBV11-2 and TRBJ1-4 gives the full variable domain: EAGVAQSPRYKIIEKRQSVAFWCNPISGHATLYWYQQILGQGPKLLIQFQNNGVVDDSQLPKDRFSAERLKGVDSTLKIQPAKLEDSAVYLCASSLGELTGSREKLFFGSGTQLSVL.

The chain couples TRBV7-9 to TRBJ2-1; TRBD2 agrees at 12 bases. V gave up 5 bases and J gave up 0 bases; unmatched junction bases: 8. Germline loops: CDR1 SEHNR, CDR2 FQNEAQ (reference sequence). This CDR3 has 18 residues. CDR3: CASSTGTSGRNSYNEQFF. The CDR3 DNA follows: TGTGCCAGCAGCACCGGGACTAGCGGGCGAAACTCCTACAATGAGCAGTTCTTC.

This chain links TRBV10-3 with TRBJ2-3, with TRBD2 matching 9 bases. V shed 4 bases, J shed 5 bases, and the junction held 4 bases outside the gene matches. The CDR3 is 14 residues long. The germline gives CDR1 ENHRY, CDR2 SYGVKD. The CDR3 region is CAISAAGGGDTQYF. CDR3 sequence (DNA): TGTGCCATCAGTGCAGCGGGGGGAGGAGATACGCAGTATTTT.

The V gene is TRBV10-3, the J gene TRBJ2-7; D is undetermined. Trimming cost V 0 bases and J 1 base, with 10 bases left between them. Per germline, CDR1 ENHRY and CDR2 SYGVKD. This CDR3 has 15 residues. CDR3: CAISESELESYEQYF. CDR3 DNA sequence: TGTGCCATCAGTGAGTCCGAACTTGAGTCCTACGAGCAGTACTTC.

The rearrangement joins TRBV7-9 to TRBJ1-5; D might be TRBD1 (5 bases). The germline gives CDR1 SEHNR, CDR2 FQNEAQ (reference sequence). The V end was cut by 2 bases, the J end by 10 bases, with 15 bases between. The CDR3 is 14 residues long. This CDR3 is CASSLSGTGDPQHF. CDR3 sequence (DNA): TGTGCCAGCAGCTTAAGTGGCACAGGCGACCCCCAGCATTTT. Filled out from reference TRBV7-9 and TRBJ1-5, the complete variable domain reads DTGVSQNPRHKITKRGQNVTFRCDPISEHNRLYWYRQTLGQGPEFLTYFQNEAQLEKSRLLSDRFSAERPKGSFSTLEIQRTEQGDSAMYLCASSLSGTGDPQHFGDGTRLSIL.

The J gene is TRBJ1-6, the V gene TRBV7-3; TRBD1 matches at 7 bases. The germline V gene has CDR1 SGHTA and CDR2 FQGTGA. Unmatched junction bases numbered 2, after V lost 2 bases and J lost 7 bases. The CDR3 runs 14 residues. The CDR3 sequence: CASSLQGGNSPLHF. Written as DNA, the CDR3 is TGTGCCAGCAGCTTACAGGGGGGAAATTCACCCCTCCACTTT. Combining the CDR3 with reference TRBV7-3 and TRBJ1-6 gives the whole variable domain GAGVSQTPSNKVTEKGKYVELRCDPISGHTALYWYRQSLGQGPEFLIYFQGTGAADDSGLPNDRFFAVRPEGSVSTLKIQRTERGDSAVYLCASSLQGGNSPLHFGNGTRLTVT.

This clone was picked up one time. The chain uses TRBV5-6 and TRBJ1-6, with 10 bases fitting TRBD1. The germline CDR1 and CDR2 sequences are SGHDT and YYEEEE. Trimming cost V 2 bases and J 8 bases; bases outside gene matches: 7. The CDR3 covers 16 residues. The CDR3 nucleotides read TGTGCCAGCAGCTTTATGGACAGGGGGTTCCATTCACCCCTCCACTTT. It translates to CASSFMDRGFHSPLHF. The full variable domain, rest sourced from reference TRBV5-6 and TRBJ1-6, is DAGVTQSPTHLIKTRGQQVTLRCSPKSGHDTVSWYQQALGQGPQFIFQYYEEEERQRGNFPDRFSGHQFPNYSSELNVNALLLGDSALYLCASSFMDRGFHSPLHFGNGTRLTVT.

The chain links TRBV30 to TRBJ2-7; D unresolved. Germline V gene sequence: CDR1 GTSNPN, CDR2 SVGIG (reference sequence). The CDR3 spans 13 residues. The V end lost 0 bases, the J end lost 7 bases, and 13 bases lay between the germline ends. The CDR3 here is CAWSVGLAGEQYF. As DNA, the CDR3 is TGTGCCTGGAGTGTAGGCTTGGCCGGGGAGCAGTACTTC.

V gene TRBV7-9 combines with J gene TRBJ2-3; perhaps TRBD2 as D (5 bases). The CDR3 has 15 amino acids. Between the trimmed V and J ends, which lost 2 bases and 1 base, there was a span of 10 bases. Germline values: CDR1 SEHNR, CDR2 FQNEAQ (reference sequence). CDR3 sequence: CASSLTDYRTDTQYF. The CDR3 nucleotides are TGTGCCAGCAGCTTAACCGACTACCGCACAGATACGCAGTATTTT.

This clone has more than one count but fewer than ten. This chain connects TRBV7-6 to TRBJ2-3, with D maybe TRBD2 (6 bases). Per germline, CDR1 SGHVS and CDR2 FNYEAQ. Trimming stripped 4 bases from V and 0 bases from J, with 17 bases between. The CDR3 spans 17 residues. The CDR3 region is CASSWNSGGTSTDTQYF. The CDR3 DNA follows: TGTGCCAGCAGCTGGAACTCCGGGGGTACTAGCACAGATACGCAGTATTTT.

This CDR3 reads CATGTGIYGYTF. The CDR3 DNA sequence: TGTGCCACCGGGACAGGGATCTATGGCTACACCTTC. The chain joins TRBV28 to TRBJ1-2; TRBD1 matches at 9 bases. Losses at the gene ends were 10 bases for V and 4 bases for J; bases not matched to a gene: 4. This CDR3 region has 12 residues. The germline gives CDR1 MDHEN, CDR2 SYDVKM.

The CDR3 region has the DNA TGTGCTAGTGGTTTGGCACAGGTCTATGGCTACACCTTC. It encodes CASGLAQVYGYTF. The gene calls are TRBV12-5 and TRBJ1-2; a weak D match, TRBD1 (5 bases). The CDR3 contains 13 residues. From germline, CDR1 is LGHNT and CDR2 FRNRAP. Trimming pared 1 base from V and 4 bases from J, leaving 7 bases between. Based on the CDR3 plus reference TRBV12-5 and TRBJ1-2, the full variable domain is DARVTQTPRHKVTEMGQEVTMRCQPILGHNTVFWYRQTMMQGLELLAYFRNRAPLDDSGMPKDRFSAEMPDATLATLKIQPSEPRDSAVYFCASGLAQVYGYTFGSGTRLTVV.

The chain combines TRBV29-1 with TRBJ2-1, with 8 bases that match TRBD2. J was trimmed by 10 bases and V by 4 bases; bases with no gene match: 6. The CDR3 is 12 residues long. Germline assignment: CDR1 SQVTM and CDR2 ANQGSEA. Written as DNA, the CDR3 is TGCAGCGTTGTCGGGAGGGGGAGGGAGCAGTTCTTC. It translates to CSVVGRGREQFF.

The V call is TRBV6-5, the J call TRBJ1-5; 9 bases match TRBD1. The ends lost 8 bases at V and 6 bases at J; junction bases unmatched: 5. CDR3 length: 13 amino acids. Germline CDR1 is MNHEY and CDR2 is SVGAGI. CDR3 protein: CASGQGLRQPQHF. The CDR3 DNA follows: TGTGCCAGCGGACAGGGGCTACGTCAGCCCCAGCATTTT.

This clone was picked up one time. The chain employs TRBV5-1 and TRBJ2-3, with 10 bases that match TRBD2. CDR1 is SGHRS, CDR2 YFSETQ, per germline. The J segment lost 5 bases and the V segment lost 2 bases, leaving 5 bases of the junction unmatched. This CDR3 is 15 amino acids long. The CDR3 spells CASSFLAGEGDTQYF. The CDR3 DNA sequence: TGCGCCAGCAGCTTTCTAGCGGGGGAGGGAGATACGCAGTATTTT.

This sequence joins TRBV14 and TRBJ2-1; unclear D gene. CDR1 SGHDN and CDR2 FVKESK come from the germline V gene. V lost 4 bases to trimming and J lost 0 bases, with 7 bases between them. The CDR3 extends over 14 amino acids. Here the CDR3 reads CASSPPGSYNEQFF. The CDR3 DNA reads TGTGCCAGCAGCCCGCCGGGCTCCTACAATGAGCAGTTCTTC.

The chain has TRBV5-5 and TRBJ2-1, with 10 nucleotides matching TRBD2. V lost 2 bases to trimming and J lost 9 bases; unmatched junction nucleotides: 8. CDR3 size: 15 residues. In germline, CDR1 is SGHKS, CDR2 YYEKEE (reference sequence). CDR3 residues: CASSFVLAGVSEQFF. CDR3 bases: TGTGCCAGCAGCTTTGTGCTAGCGGGAGTTTCTGAGCAGTTCTTC.

The chain combines TRBV5-5 with TRBJ1-2; TRBD1 is a possible D gene (6 bases). Trimming took off 4 bases at V and 5 bases at J, with 12 bases between the two ends. Per the germline V gene, CDR1 is SGHKS and CDR2 is YYEKEE (reference sequence). The CDR3 loop spans 13 amino acids. Here the CDR3 DNA reads TGTGCCAGCAGCGCCACAGGGTTGTATGGCTACACCTTC. Protein: CASSATGLYGYTF.